Sequencing of this TCR beta chain was carried out in a study of Ad26.COV2.S vaccination and SARS-CoV-2 variants. The overall study: Ad26.COV2.S, an intramuscular injection, was given once or twice 56 days apart.

Here immunoSEQ multiplex PCR was the method, and the copy in TCRdb shows in-frame clones only, minus some. The repertoire consists of 300,000 to 500,000 clones, with about 85% occurring once and the leading ten covering roughly 3%. Germline CDR1 and CDR2: MGHDK and SYGVNS. The ends lost 7 bases at V and 7 bases at J; junction bases unmatched: 7. This CDR3 comprises 14 residues. Treatment noted: approximately 18 received Ad26.COV2.S at low or high dose, single or two shots; about five received placebo; per-sample allocation not given. Specimen acquisition occurred on day 63 following the initial vaccine or placebo injection. In Boston, the donor was an adult between 18-55 years of age. Worth noting for this clone: The antigen is undetermined.

Study results and limitations: From the TCR breadth and depth analyses, total T cell responses may have been underestimated.

The specimen was peripheral blood, collected in a trial of Ad26.COV2.S vaccine versus placebo. This receptor was obtained from a person between 18 and 60 years old who received the Ad26.COV2.S COVID-19 vaccine or a placebo. This chain connects TRBV25-1 to TRBJ1-4; 9 bases fit TRBD1. CDR3 region: CASNPTGGPEKLFF. The CDR3 DNA reads as TGTGCCAGCAACCCGACAGGGGGACCTGAAAAACTGTTTTTT.